The clone carrying this T cell receptor beta chain was recorded at least ten times. Antigen: not known. The CDR3 extends over 14 amino acids. Losses at the gene ends were 5 bases for V and 7 bases for J; bases not matched to a gene: 7. Germline V gene sequence: CDR1 SQVTM, CDR2 ANQGSEA. Each patient went into thyroid surgery without having received any treatment. This entry is derived from a study of metastatic and nonmetastatic thyroid tumors. Across the whole study: For malignant and benign thyroid patients, tumor or nodule tissue and blood were the sources whose repertoires were compared.

Authors' analysis steps: A papillary thyroid cancer distant-metastasis classifier was built from CDR3 differences across clinicopathological groups. TCRdb re-analyzed the PCR reads through MiXCR. These V and J calls originate from TCRdb's pipeline instead of the authors' own analysis. The sample holds about 32,000 clones, around 25% seen once. Study-level findings and limits: Significantly higher TCR beta diversity was reportedly seen in malignant thyroid tumors than benign nodules, in blood and tumor.

Sequencing was carried out using blood. This chain connects TRBV29-1 to TRBJ2-1; 11 bases line up with TRBD1. The clonotype originates from a female donor with papillary thyroid cancer or a benign thyroid nodule (not recorded which). Some clones in this sample may be carry-over from other donors' samples. CDR3 sequence reads: CSVTYGTGGNEQFF. The CDR3 coding sequence is TGCAGCGTTACCTACGGGACAGGGGGGAATGAGCAGTTCTTC.